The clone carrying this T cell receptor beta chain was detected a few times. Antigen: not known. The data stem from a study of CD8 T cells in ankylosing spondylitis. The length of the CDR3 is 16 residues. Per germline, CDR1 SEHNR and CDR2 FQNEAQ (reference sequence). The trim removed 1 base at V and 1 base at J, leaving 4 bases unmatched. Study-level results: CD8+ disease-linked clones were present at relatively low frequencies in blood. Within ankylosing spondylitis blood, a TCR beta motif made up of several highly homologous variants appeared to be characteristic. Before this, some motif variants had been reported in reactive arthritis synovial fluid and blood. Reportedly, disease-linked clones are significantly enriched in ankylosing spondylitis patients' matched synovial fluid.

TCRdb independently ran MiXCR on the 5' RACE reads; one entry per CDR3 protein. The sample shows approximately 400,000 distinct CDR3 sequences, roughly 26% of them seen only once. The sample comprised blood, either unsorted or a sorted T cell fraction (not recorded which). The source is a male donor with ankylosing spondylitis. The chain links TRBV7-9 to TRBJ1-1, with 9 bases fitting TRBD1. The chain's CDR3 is CASSLGLTGGNTEAFF. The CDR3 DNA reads TGTGCCAGCAGCTTAGGACTGACAGGGGGGAACACTGAAGCTTTCTTT. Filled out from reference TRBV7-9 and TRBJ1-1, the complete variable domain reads DTGVSQNPRHKITKRGQNVTFRCDPISEHNRLYWYRQTLGQGPEFLTYFQNEAQLEKSRLLSDRFSAERPKGSFSTLEIQRTEQGDSAMYLCASSLGLTGGNTEAFFGQGTRLTVV.